This T cell receptor beta chain was sequenced during a study of tumor-infiltrating lymphocytes in primary liver carcinoma. As regards this clonotype: Its antigen remains unknown. The junction departs from germline at one end; a sequencing error may be responsible.

Germline lookup yields CDR1 SGHVS and CDR2 FQNEAQ. The CDR3 is made up of 15 amino acids. Germline DNA was also extracted, and blood RNA was taken from unsorted whole blood. With a constant-region primer, TCR beta cDNA was made from approximately 500 ng of total RNA. Slightly modified ARM-PCR served as the procedure for the TCR beta libraries. These libraries came from three rounds of nested multiplex PCR. For roughly 11 cycles apiece, the opening two PCR rounds ran with TRBV1-TRBV30 forward primers and a C-beta reverse primer. In TCRdb, the multiplex PCR reads were re-called with MiXCR into one record per CDR3 protein. The sample has around 210,000 distinct CDR3 sequences, 65% seen once. Findings and caveats of the study: Tumor-adjacent and tumor-blood pairs shared a smaller degree of overlap than tumor region pairs.

This chain connects TRBV7-8 to TRBJ2-3; weak D call: TRBD1 (5 bases). The sequenced sample was peripheral blood. This TCR derives from a woman aged 55-70 years with primary liver carcinoma and hepatitis B virus infection. As DNA, the CDR3 is TGTGCCAGCATTGGGCAGACAGTTCGCACAGATACGCGGTATTTT. It specifies CASIGQTVRTDTRYF.